Below, 17 T cell receptor beta chains from the same sample are listed, as sequenced in a study of tumor-infiltrating lymphocytes in localized non-small cell lung cancer (dated by TCRdb to 2020 to 2022). The library was obtained by the immunoSEQ multiplex PCR assay. Held by TCRdb, this immuneACCESS table contains in-frame sequences only and omits some clones. Under half of the omission traces to an unresolved V gene where checked; the cause of the rest is unknown. Counted in this sample were 10,000 to 15,000 clones; under 90% of them appeared once. Clones ranked in the top ten supply under 9.5% of the sample. The sequencing input was lung tumor tissue. Every receptor here comes from a human donor with non-small cell lung cancer.

This clone has a single count. The chain carries TRBV7-9 and TRBJ2-5; the D gene could be TRBD1 or TRBD2 (7 bases each). The CDR3 spans 15 residues. The germline CDR1 and CDR2 sequences are SEHNR and FQNEAQ (reference sequence). V shed 11 bases and J shed 4 bases, with 23 bases lying between them. The CDR3 loop reads CAYSERGPGGETQYF. The CDR3 DNA reads TGTGCCTACAGCGAGCGGGGACCAGGGGGAGAGACCCAGTACTTC.

This clone was detected a few times. V and J are TRBV15 and TRBJ2-1, with 8 bases fitting TRBD1. Trimming took 4 bases from V and 0 from J; bases not matched to a gene: 8. Per the germline V gene, CDR1 is LNHNV and CDR2 is YYDKDF (reference sequence). The CDR3 has 17 amino acids. DNA of the CDR3: TGTGCCACCAGCACTTGGACAGGGATGAGCTCCTACAATGAGCAGTTCTTC. This gives the protein CATSTWTGMSSYNEQFF.

This clone was picked up one time. J is TRBJ2-2 and V is TRBV7-9; 8 nucleotides align to TRBD1. This CDR3 has 19 amino acids. J gave up 3 bases and V 3 bases, and 15 bases lay outside the gene matches. Germline CDR1 and CDR2: SEHNR and FQNEAQ (reference sequence). The CDR3 region is CASSFSGEVWTGYTGELFF. The CDR3 DNA reads as TGTGCCAGCAGCTTTTCAGGCGAGGTTTGGACAGGGTACACCGGGGAGCTGTTTTTT.

This chain joins TRBV2 and TRBJ1-1; D is ambiguous. The CDR3 runs to 13 residues. The V end lost 4 bases, the J end lost 1 base, and 7 bases lay between the germline ends. From germline, CDR1 is SNHLY and CDR2 FYNNEI. CDR3 in DNA: TGTGCCAGCAGTGTTCAGCAGAACACTGAAGCTTTCTTT. Its protein product is CASSVQQNTEAFF.

V gene TRBV15 combines with J gene TRBJ2-3, with TRBD2 identical over 13 bases. Trimming at V came to 1 base and at J to 2 bases, leaving 3 bases not matched to a gene. Germline assignment: CDR1 LNHNV and CDR2 YYDKDF (reference sequence). This CDR3 has 17 residues. CDR3 sequence reads: CATSRGGLAGPTDTQYF. The CDR3 DNA sequence: TGTGCCACCAGCAGAGGGGGACTAGCGGGGCCCACAGATACGCAGTATTTT.

V is TRBV6-1 and J is TRBJ1-5; 7 bases are a match to TRBD1. The CDR3 is made up of 15 amino acids. V lost 2 bases and J lost 4; bases outside the gene matches: 5. Germline values: CDR1 MNHNS, CDR2 SASEGT. The CDR3 DNA sequence: TGTGCCAGCAGTGAAACAGGGGTTGGGAATCAGCCCCAGCATTTT. Translated, it gives CASSETGVGNQPQHF.

This clone was counted between two and nine times. V gene TRBV29-1 combines with J gene TRBJ1-5; D uncertain. Germline-derived CDR1 and CDR2 are SQVTM and ANQGSEA. Trimming removed 4 bases at V and 2 bases at J, with 12 bases between. The CDR3 sequence is 14 residues long. The CDR3 region is CSVVVGYGNQPQHF. For the CDR3, the DNA is TGCAGCGTTGTGGTTGGTTACGGCAATCAGCCCCAGCATTTT.

This clone was picked up one time. The chain combines TRBV9 with TRBJ1-3; TRBD1 might be the D (5 bases). Germline assignment: CDR1 SGDLS and CDR2 YYNGEE. V was clipped by 3 bases and J by 1 base, with 20 bases between them. This CDR3 comprises 18 residues. The CDR3 sequence: CASSDPGGVRVSGNTIYF. CDR3 DNA: TGTGCCAGCAGCGACCCGGGGGGAGTCAGGGTTTCTGGAAACACCATATATTTT.

The chain carries TRBV30 and TRBJ2-7; D call uncertain. The CDR3 spans 14 residues. Trimming took 2 bases from V and 3 from J, leaving 14 bases between them. Looked up from germline, CDR1 is GTSNPN and CDR2 is SVGIG (reference sequence). DNA of the CDR3: TGTGCCTGGAGTTGGCACAGTGGCTACTACGAGCAGTACTTC. Translating gives CAWSWHSGYYEQYF.

The genes are TRBV4-2 and TRBJ1-5, with a weak D call TRBD1 (6 bases). CDR3 length: 14 amino acids. CDR1 is LGHNA, CDR2 YNFKEQ, per germline. The V end was cut by 5 bases, the J end by 0 bases, with 8 bases between. DNA for the CDR3: TGTGCCAGCAGCGGACAGCATAGCAATCAGCCCCAGCATTTT. Protein product: CASSGQHSNQPQHF.

In its sample, this clone was seen once. The rearrangement uses TRBV13 and TRBJ1-1; weak D call: TRBD1 (6 bases). Trimming shortened V by 6 bases and J by 8 bases, and 16 bases separated the two germline ends. The CDR3 length is 13 residues. CDR1 PRHDT and CDR2 FYEKMQ come from the germline V gene (reference sequence). For the CDR3, the DNA is TGTGCCAGCAGATCGGGGAAGGGGACAGAAGCTTTCTTT. Amino acid sequence: CASRSGKGTEAFF.

The chain has TRBV5-4 and TRBJ2-7; 9 bases line up with TRBD1. J lost 6 bases, V lost 1 base, and 8 bases had no gene match. CDR1 is SGHNT and CDR2 is YYREEE in the germline V gene (reference sequence). There are 15 residues in the CDR3. CDR3 in amino acids: CASSLFGTGRSEQYF. The CDR3 nucleotides read TGTGCCAGCAGCTTGTTTGGGACAGGGAGAAGCGAGCAGTACTTC. The full variable domain, completed using reference TRBV5-4 and TRBJ2-7, is ETGVTQSPTHLIKTRGQQVTLRCSSQSGHNTVSWYQQALGQGPQFIFQYYREEENGRGNFPPRFSGLQFPNYSSELNVNALELDDSALYLCASSLFGTGRSEQYFGPGTRLTVT.

The V gene is TRBV4-1, the J gene TRBJ2-7, with 8 nucleotides matching TRBD2. V was clipped by 5 bases and J by 4 bases; unmatched bases: 13. This CDR3 spans 16 amino acids. CDR1 and CDR2 (germline): MGHRA, YSYEKL. The CDR3 region is CASSDLEASGRYEQYF. Written as DNA, the CDR3 is TGCGCCAGCAGCGATTTGGAGGCTAGCGGGCGTTACGAGCAGTACTTC.

V is TRBV2 and J is TRBJ1-1; 8 bases are a match to TRBD1. The germline V gene encodes CDR1 SNHLY and CDR2 FYNNEI. With V trimmed by 7 bases and J by 1 base, 5 bases remained unmatched. This CDR3 contains 14 residues. CDR3 DNA sequence: TGTGCCAGCACCCAGGGGGCCGGGAACACTGAAGCTTTCTTT. Translation: CASTQGAGNTEAFF.

The chain carries TRBV11-2 and TRBJ1-1, with D unresolved. The germline CDR1 and CDR2 sequences are SGHAT and FQNNGV. V was cut by 1 base and J by 0 bases, with 9 bases left in between. CDR3 length equals 15 residues. The CDR3 coding sequence is TGTGCCAGCAGCTTAGGACCCGAGGTGAACACTGAAGCTTTCTTT. Protein sequence: CASSLGPEVNTEAFF.

V and J are TRBV9 and TRBJ1-3, with D possibly TRBD1 on 5 matching bases. There are 16 residues in the CDR3. In germline, CDR1 is SGDLS, CDR2 YYNGEE. The V end lost 0 bases, the J end lost 0 bases, and 10 bases lay between the germline ends. CDR3: CASSVVGVDSGNTIYF. CDR3 DNA: TGTGCCAGCAGCGTAGTAGGGGTTGACTCTGGAAACACCATATATTTT.

V and J are TRBV2 and TRBJ2-7, with TRBD1 as a possible D gene (6 bases). The length of the CDR3 is 14 residues. Germline CDR1 and CDR2: SNHLY and FYNNEI. V was pared by 6 bases and J by 5 bases, with 17 bases between. Here the CDR3 reads CASSLQGIYHEQYF. The CDR3 DNA sequence: TGTGCCAGCAGCCTACAGGGCATCTACCACGAGCAGTACTTC.